The next 16 T cell receptor beta chains were all read from a single sample in a study of cytomegalovirus exposure and HLA in healthy donors. PCR involved 60 Vbeta and 13 Jbeta primers. Data came from immunoSEQ multiplex PCR; TCRdb stores just in-frame clones and leaves some out. The table shows roughly 100,000 clones, with roughly four fifths occurring only once. Source material: PBMCs. The receptors were gathered from a woman aged 45 to 65 in good health and CMV-seropositive.

As to this clone: A junction boundary mismatches the germline segment, possibly from a read error. The chain recombines TRBV2 with TRBJ2-5, with D perhaps matching TRBD1 (5 bases). Germline CDR1 is SNHLY and CDR2 is FYNNEI. CDR3 size: 13 residues. This chain's CDR3 is CASLKTEQEAQYF. CDR3 nucleotides: TGTGCCAGCCTTAAGACAGAACAAGAGGCCCAGTACTTC. Based on the CDR3 plus reference TRBV2 and TRBJ2-5, the full variable domain is EPEVTQTPSHQVTQMGQEVILRCVPISNHLYFYWYRQILGQKVEFLVSFYNNEISEKSEIFDDQFSVERPDGSNFTLKIRSTKLEDSAMYFCASLKTEQEAQYFGPGTRLLVL.

This chain connects TRBV27 to TRBJ2-2; perhaps TRBD2 as D (6 bases). The germline V gene has CDR1 MNHEY and CDR2 SMNVEV (reference sequence). Between the trimmed V and J ends, which lost 3 bases and 1 base, there was a span of 21 bases. This CDR3 comprises 19 residues. CDR3 DNA: TGTGCCAGCAGTTTTAATGTTTTATTGGGGGGAGAGAACACCGGGGAGCTGTTTTTT. Translating it yields CASSFNVLLGGENTGELFF.

The rearrangement links TRBV11-1 to TRBJ1-1, with 7 bases that match TRBD1. The V gene's germline CDR1 is SGHAT and CDR2 FQDESV (reference sequence). Germline trimming cut 2 bases from V and 1 base from J; bases unmatched to any gene: 7. The CDR3 totals 16 residues. The CDR3 nucleotides read TGTGCCAGCAGCTTATTAGGAGGGGGCCAGAACACTGAAGCTTTCTTT. The encoded protein is CASSLLGGGQNTEAFF.

This chain links TRBV19 with TRBJ2-1; D possibly corresponds to TRBD1 (8 bases). CDR1 and CDR2 from the germline V gene are LNHDA and SQIVND (reference sequence). V lost 7 bases and J 7 bases, leaving 23 bases between the germline ends. The CDR3 has 16 residues. The CDR3 DNA sequence: TGTGCCAGTACCCCCCTGGGGGGGACAGGATTAAATGAGCAGTTCTTC. This sequence encodes CASTPLGGTGLNEQFF.

This clone was seen only once. This chain links TRBV27 with TRBJ2-3; 9 bases line up with TRBD2. CDR1 is MNHEY and CDR2 is SMNVEV in the germline V gene (reference sequence). The V gene end was trimmed by 7 bases and the J gene end by 2 bases; junction bases not matched to a gene: 10. The CDR3 consists of 16 residues. This CDR3 is CASTSVAGVYTDTQYF. CDR3 in DNA: TGTGCCAGCACCTCGGTAGCGGGGGTGTACACAGATACGCAGTATTTT.

The rearrangement links TRBV2 to TRBJ1-5, with D maybe TRBD1 (6 bases). V lost 5 bases and J lost 2, with 10 bases in between. The CDR3 runs to 14 residues. Germline lookup yields CDR1 SNHLY and CDR2 FYNNEI. DNA for the CDR3: TGTGCCAGCAGTCGGGAGGGGGGCAATCAGCCCCAGCATTTT. Translation: CASSREGGNQPQHF.

The chain has TRBV27 and TRBJ1-4; TRBD1 is a possible D gene (5 bases). The V end lost 5 bases, the J end lost 5 bases, and 15 bases lay between the germline ends. CDR3 length: 15 residues. CDR1 is MNHEY and CDR2 is SMNVEV in the germline V gene (reference sequence). The DNA for the CDR3 is TGTGCCAGCAGTCACGTAGACAGAGAAAATGAAAAACTGTTTTTT. It is translated as CASSHVDRENEKLFF.

The chain has TRBV2 and TRBJ2-3, with 8 bases identical to TRBD2. The trim removed 2 bases at V and 2 bases at J, leaving 3 bases unmatched. The CDR3 spans 15 residues. CDR1 and CDR2 (germline): SNHLY, FYNNEI. Here the CDR3 reads CASSELAGTTDTQYF. In nucleotides, the CDR3 is TGTGCCAGCAGTGAACTAGCGGGTACCACAGATACGCAGTATTTT.

This clone was picked up a small number of times. The V call is TRBV5-6, the J call TRBJ2-7; tentative D call: TRBD2 (5 bases). Between the trimmed V and J ends, which lost 4 bases and 7 bases, there was a span of 15 bases. The CDR3 runs to 13 residues. Germline V gene sequence: CDR1 SGHDT, CDR2 YYEEEE. CDR3 protein: CASSPAGGREQYF. DNA for the CDR3: TGTGCCAGCAGCCCTGCGGGTGGTCGAGAGCAGTACTTC.

V usage is TRBV10-3 and J usage is TRBJ1-4; 7 bases agree with TRBD1. The CDR3 is 15 amino acids. Germline V lookup: CDR1 ENHRY, CDR2 SYGVKD. Unmatched junction bases numbered 5, after V lost 4 bases and J lost 3 bases. CDR3 loop: CAISGAGTANEKLFF. The CDR3 DNA is TGTGCCATCAGTGGGGCCGGGACAGCTAATGAAAAACTGTTTTTT.

The gene calls are TRBV7-2 and TRBJ2-5, with D perhaps TRBD2 (5 bases). This CDR3 contains 14 residues. Trimming cost V 0 bases and J 3 bases, with 8 bases left between them. Germline CDR1 is SGHTA and CDR2 is FQGNSA. CDR3 region: CASSLAGAKETQYF. The CDR3 DNA follows: TGTGCCAGCAGCTTAGCGGGAGCGAAAGAGACCCAGTACTTC.

This sequence joins TRBV29-1 and TRBJ1-1; D possibly corresponds to TRBD1 (5 bases). Trimming cost V 6 bases and J 5 bases, with 16 bases left between them. The CDR3 is 13 amino acids. Germline lookup yields CDR1 SQVTM and CDR2 ANQGSEA. The CDR3 sequence is CSVLSYAGTEAFF. As DNA, the CDR3 is TGCAGCGTGCTGAGTTATGCAGGGACTGAAGCTTTCTTT.

The V and J genes are TRBV27 and TRBJ2-3; D call uncertain. The CDR3 covers 14 residues. CDR1 MNHEY and CDR2 SMNVEV come from the germline V gene (reference sequence). V shed 3 bases and J shed 4 bases, with 11 bases lying between them. The CDR3, as DNA: TGTGCCAGCAGTTTCTTCTTTACTTCAGATACGCAGTATTTT. Protein: CASSFFFTSDTQYF.

V is TRBV5-6 and J is TRBJ1-6; D is perhaps TRBD1 (5 bases). The CDR3 extends over 16 amino acids. Germline CDR1 and CDR2: SGHDT and YYEEEE. Between the trimmed V and J ends, which lost 0 bases and 6 bases, there was a span of 13 bases. The CDR3: CASSLVGEVGNSPLHF. CDR3 sequence (DNA): TGTGCCAGCAGCTTGGTGGGGGAGGTAGGTAATTCACCCCTCCACTTT.

The gene calls are TRBV2 and TRBJ1-5, with D tentatively TRBD1 (6 bases). The V end was cut by 7 bases, the J end by 0 bases, with 10 bases between. The CDR3 consists of 14 residues. CDR1 and CDR2 from the germline V gene are SNHLY and FYNNEI. CDR3 sequence (DNA): TGTGCCAGCATGACAGGTGGTAGCAATCAGCCCCAGCATTTT. It is translated as CASMTGGSNQPQHF.

This clone was detected only once. This chain uses TRBV28 with TRBJ2-5, with 8 bases fitting TRBD1. The end of the DNA fits TRBJ2-7 better, so the J call may be wrong. The CDR3 runs 16 residues. CDR1 is MDHEN and CDR2 is SYDVKM in the germline V gene. This CDR3 is CASSTLGQGKPYEQYF. The CDR3 DNA reads as TGTGCCAGCAGTACCCTAGGACAGGGAAAACCCTACGAGCAGTACTTC.